The clone carrying this T cell receptor beta chain came up many times. Its antigen is undetermined. This CDR3 is 15 amino acids long. Germline CDR1 reads SGHVS; CDR2 reads FQNEAQ. V was pared by 5 bases and J by 1 base, with 13 bases between. The diagnostic basis comprised clinical symptoms, serum thyroxine and TRAb, thyroid ultrasound and orbital computed tomography. RNA transcripts were the template for amplifying TCR beta CDR3 regions. First-round RT-PCR of the TCR CDR3 relied on the HTBI primer set. TCRdb ran MiXCR on the multiplex PCR reads and lists one entry per CDR3 protein. The data hold around 100,000 distinct CDR3 sequences, with approximately 48% observed a single time. This sample stems from a study of T cells in Graves' hyperthyroidism and ophthalmopathy. Turning to the study itself: Prior to any treatment, at the point of initial diagnosis, peripheral blood was collected. Whole-study findings and limits: Blood also showed most of the thyroid clonotypes that were expanded above 0.001.

The chain combines TRBV7-8 with TRBJ2-3; D might be TRBD1 or TRBD2, each matching 6 bases. The TCR originated in a middle-aged man with Graves' hyperthyroidism. Sequencing input: blood. This chain's CDR3 is CASSPQGLRTDTQYF. Here the CDR3 DNA reads TGTGCCAGCAGCCCACAGGGACTCCGCACAGATACGCAGTATTTT.